The sequence of this T cell receptor beta chain was determined in a study of T cell changes during pregnancy in multiple sclerosis. Measured with immunoSEQ multiplex PCR; TCRdb has only the in-frame clones, and not every one. Altogether 40,000 to 60,000 clones are present, 92% being singletons, with the ten largest covering roughly 0.71%. The starting material was CD4+ T cells from peripheral blood mononuclear cells, obtained in the third trimester of pregnancy. This receptor was taken from a female donor with multiple sclerosis, enrolled in a pregnancy study.

This chain's CDR3 is CAISEHRGEDTQYF. The CDR3, as DNA: TGTGCCATCAGTGAGCACAGGGGGGAGGATACGCAGTATTTT. This rearrangement joins TRBV10-3 to TRBJ2-3; 8 nucleotides agree with TRBD1. J lost 6 bases, V lost 2 bases, and 4 bases had no gene match. In germline, CDR1 is ENHRY, CDR2 SYGVKD. This CDR3 spans 14 amino acids.